This T cell receptor beta chain came from a study of control samples from healthy donors and cancer patients. This CDR3 spans 13 amino acids. CDR1 is SGHNT and CDR2 is YYREEE in the germline V gene (reference sequence). Trimming cost V 1 base and J 5 bases, with 9 bases left between them. Method: immunoSEQ multiplex PCR; TCRdb's copy keeps in-frame clones and lacks some. The table lists 200,000 or so clones, roughly nine tenths of them singletons. V usage is TRBV5-4 and J usage is TRBJ1-1, with D possibly TRBD1 on 6 matching bases. Sequenced: blood. This clonotype originated in a man in his thirties or forties in good health. The CDR3 nucleotides read TGTGCCAGCAGCTTGTCGGGGGCTACTGAAGCTTTCTTT. It codes for CASSLSGATEAFF.